These 15 T cell receptor beta chains share one sample of origin, sequenced in a study of T-cell memory formation after mild COVID-19 (dated by TCRdb to the early 2020s). Library method: 5' RACE. Reads for this sample came from an Illumina NovaSeq 6000. TCRdb reprocessed the public reads (quality trimming at Q25 with fastp, clone calling with MiXCR) and kept in-frame beta chains. CDR3 protein sequences are deduplicated, and each keeps its most common genes and DNA. The sample table lists roughly 62,000 distinct CDR3 sequences, 9.3% of them with a count of one. 1.1% of the sample is in the top ten clones. The sequencing sample was made of PBMCs or a T cell subset sorted from them (not recorded which). The receptors come from a man younger than 35 who had mild COVID-19 (a few samples of this study predate the infection). The sample titles of this study are shuffled in the database, so cell type and time point are left out; the donor was told from shared clones.

The gene calls are TRBV7-2 and TRBJ2-5, with 8 bases lining up with TRBD1. There are 14 residues in the CDR3. Germline lookup yields CDR1 SGHTA and CDR2 FQGNSA. The junction had 2 bases not matched to a gene; V was cut back by 1 base and J by 4 bases. CDR3 bases: TGTGCCAGCAGCTTAGTCACAGGGGGAGAGACCCAGTACTTC. It translates to CASSLVTGGETQYF.

This clonotype was recorded at least ten times. This chain links TRBV12-3 or TRBV12-4 with TRBJ2-1, with D hard to call. The CDR3 sequence is 15 residues long. The V end was cut by 5 bases, the J end by 0 bases, with 11 bases between. This CDR3 is CASSPDTSSYNEQFF. The CDR3 nucleotides are TGTGCCAGCAGTCCTGACACGAGCTCCTACAATGAGCAGTTCTTC.

This clonotype was observed many times. The CDR3 region is CASSVGSIQETQYF. CDR3 bases: TGCGCCAGCAGCGTGGGCTCTATACAAGAGACCCAGTACTTC. J is TRBJ2-5 and V is TRBV5-1; no reliable D call. V lost 4 bases and J lost 2, with 12 bases in between. CDR1 and CDR2 from the germline V gene are SGHRS and YFSETQ. The CDR3 runs 14 residues.

The rearrangement joins TRBV29-1 to TRBJ1-2, with a tentative D call TRBD1 (5 bases). The CDR3 totals 13 residues. Between the trimmed V and J ends, which lost 7 bases and 3 bases, there was a span of 15 bases. CDR1 and CDR2 (germline): SQVTM, ANQGSEA. The CDR3 protein is CSASGQRDYGYTF. The CDR3 nucleotides are TGCAGCGCCTCGGGGCAAAGGGACTATGGCTACACCTTC.

V is TRBV6-2 or TRBV6-3 and J is TRBJ1-6; the D gene is possibly TRBD1 (5 bases). Trimming shortened V by 6 bases and J by 0 bases, and 12 bases separated the two germline ends. This CDR3 comprises 16 residues. CDR1 is MNHEY and CDR2 is SVGEGT in the germline V gene. The CDR3 region is CASSDPGLSYNSPLHF. In nucleotides, the CDR3 is TGTGCCAGCAGCGATCCGGGACTCTCCTATAATTCACCCCTCCACTTT.

The DNA for the CDR3 is TGTGCCAGCAGCTTGGACGCCGGGACCAAACTGTTTTTT. It codes for CASSLDAGTKLFF. The chain has TRBV7-2 and TRBJ1-4; possibly TRBD1 for D (5 bases). V lost 3 bases and J 11 bases, leaving 13 bases between the germline ends. Germline V CDR1 and CDR2: SGHTA, FQGNSA. The CDR3 totals 13 residues. The variable domain in full, with the rest retrieved from reference TRBV7-2 and TRBJ1-4, is GAGVSQSPSNKVTEKGKDVELRCDPISGHTALYWYRQSLGQGLEFLIYFQGNSAPDKSGLPSDRFSAERTGGSVSTLTIQRTQQEDSAVYLCASSLDAGTKLFFGSGTQLSVL.

The chain carries TRBV5-4 and TRBJ1-2, with D unresolved. The CDR3 runs to 15 residues. Per germline, CDR1 SGHNT and CDR2 YYREEE (reference sequence). Trimming pared 0 bases from V and 0 bases from J, leaving 9 bases between. CDR3 nucleotide sequence: TGTGCCAGCAGCTTGGGGTTCAGAGCTAACTATGGCTACACCTTC. Amino acids: CASSLGFRANYGYTF. Full variable domain (missing parts from reference TRBV5-4 and TRBJ1-2): ETGVTQSPTHLIKTRGQQVTLRCSSQSGHNTVSWYQQALGQGPQFIFQYYREEENGRGNFPPRFSGLQFPNYSSELNVNALELDDSALYLCASSLGFRANYGYTFGSGTRLTVV.

V usage is TRBV15 and J usage is TRBJ2-2; TRBD1 aligns across 9 bases. This CDR3 comprises 16 residues. From germline, CDR1 is LNHNV and CDR2 YYDKDF (reference sequence). The trim removed 5 bases at V and 5 bases at J, leaving 9 bases unmatched. CDR3: CATSLRTGVKTGELFF. DNA for the CDR3: TGTGCCACCAGCCTTAGGACAGGGGTAAAGACCGGGGAGCTGTTTTTT.

The V gene is TRBV6-2 or TRBV6-3, the J gene TRBJ1-1; D is undetermined. The CDR3 totals 13 residues. The germline CDR1 and CDR2 sequences are MNHEY and SVGEGT. Trimming shortened V by 7 bases and J by 10 bases, and 19 bases separated the two germline ends. DNA of the CDR3: TGTGCCAGCACCGACCTATTGCCCTCGGGAGCTTTCTTT. Translation: CASTDLLPSGAFF.

The table lists this clonotype with many counts. This sequence joins TRBV7-9 and TRBJ2-5; D not resolved. The germline V and J ends were trimmed by 2 bases and 0 bases, with 4 bases remaining between them. Germline V CDR1 and CDR2: SEHNR, FQNEAQ (reference sequence). This CDR3 region has 13 residues. The CDR3 region has the DNA TGTGCCAGCAGCTTAACTAACCAAGAGACCCAGTACTTC. As protein: CASSLTNQETQYF.

This clonotype was recorded a few times. The chain is built from TRBV6-5 and TRBJ1-6; TRBD1 aligns across 11 bases. The V gene's germline CDR1 is MNHEY and CDR2 SVGAGI. The CDR3 spans 16 residues. V trimming: 4 bases; J trimming: 11 bases; junction bases outside the gene matches: 10. The CDR3 is CASSSPSGQGVTPLHF. In nucleotides, the CDR3 is TGTGCCAGCAGTTCCCCCTCGGGACAGGGGGTAACACCCCTCCACTTT.

The chain links TRBV20-1 to TRBJ1-6; D remains ambiguous. Between the trimmed V and J ends, which lost 6 bases and 1 base, there was a span of 10 bases. This CDR3 comprises 14 residues. CDR1 is DFQATT, CDR2 SNEGSKA, per germline (reference sequence). This chain's CDR3 is CSAKDGSYNSPLHF. In DNA, the CDR3 is TGCAGTGCCAAGGACGGTTCCTATAATTCACCCCTCCACTTT.

The V gene is TRBV7-6, the J gene TRBJ1-4, with D possibly matching TRBD1 (5 bases). This CDR3 is built from 15 residues. Germline assignment: CDR1 SGHVS and CDR2 FNYEAQ. Trimming stripped 1 base from V and 7 bases from J, with 13 bases between. The CDR3 here is CASSLGGRAVEKLFF. CDR3 bases: TGTGCCAGCAGCTTAGGTGGCAGGGCGGTTGAAAAACTGTTTTTT. Full variable domain (rest looked up from reference TRBV7-6 and TRBJ1-4): GAGVSQSPRYKVTKRGQDVALRCDPISGHVSLYWYRQALGQGPEFLTYFNYEAQQDKSGLPNDRFSAERPEGSISTLTIQRTEQRDSAMYRCASSLGGRAVEKLFFGSGTQLSVL.

This clonotype was seen ten or more times. The chain employs TRBV12-3 or TRBV12-4 and TRBJ2-1, with D perhaps TRBD2 (5 bases). There are 13 residues in the CDR3. Deletions cut 4 bases from V and 8 bases from J, with 12 bases between. The DNA of the CDR3 is TGTGCCAGCAGTTCGTCCCGGCGGGATGAGCAGTTCTTC. Residues: CASSSSRRDEQFF.

This clonotype is termed medium-sized (0.01 to 0.1%). The gene calls are TRBV7-8 and TRBJ2-3, with 7 bases lining up with TRBD1. Germline CDR1 and CDR2: SGHVS and FQNEAQ. The CDR3 is 14 amino acids. V lost 2 bases to trimming and J lost 4 bases; unmatched junction nucleotides: 3. This CDR3 is CASSLSTGADTQYF. CDR3 DNA: TGTGCCAGCAGCTTATCAACAGGGGCAGATACGCAGTATTTT.